This is a list of T cell receptor beta chains from one sample in a study of blood T cells in healthy people across ages. From the 5' RACE reads, TCRdb called clonotypes with MiXCR, one entry per CDR3 protein. The sample records 800,000 to 1,300,000 distinct CDR3 sequences, around 25% being singletons. This same sample was also taken into another study, of T cells of mothers and their children.

Sequencing input: blood. These receptors were taken from a girl aged 2 to 10 in good health. The CDR3 runs from the conserved cysteine through the conserved F or W. D genes are given only for firm matches. Expanded clones get a size class; other rows say once, few or many, or leave the size out.

j_gene: TRBJ2-1
v_gene: TRBV5-1
abundance: few
d_gene: TRBD2
CDR3nt: TGCGCCAGCAGCTTGGTAGGGTTGCTAGCGGGACCTGAGCAGTTCTTC
CDR3aa: CASSLVGLLAGPEQFF

j_gene: TRBJ2-1
v_gene: TRBV6-2/TRBV6-3
abundance: few
d_gene: TRBD2
CDR3nt: TGTGCCAGCAGTAATCCCGGGACTAGCGGCTACAATGAGCAGTTCTTC
CDR3aa: CASSNPGTSGYNEQFF

j_gene: TRBJ2-7
v_gene: TRBV12-3/TRBV12-4
abundance: few
d_gene: TRBD1
CDR3nt: TGTGCCAGCAGTGACTACAGGGGGTCCTACGAGCAGTACTTC
CDR3aa: CASSDYRGSYEQYF

j_gene: TRBJ2-3
v_gene: TRBV12-3/TRBV12-4
abundance: NA
d_gene: NA
CDR3nt: TGTGCCAGCAGTTCGCCCAAGGCTAGCACAGATACGCAGTATTTT
CDR3aa: CASSSPKASTDTQYF

j_gene: TRBJ2-1
v_gene: TRBV24-1
abundance: NA
d_gene: TRBD2
CDR3nt: TGTGCCACCAGTGACAAAGCGGGGGGTCTGAACAATGAGCAGTTCTTC
CDR3aa: CATSDKAGGLNNEQFF

j_gene: TRBJ2-3
v_gene: TRBV27
abundance: NA
d_gene: TRBD1
CDR3nt: TGTGCCAGCAGTTTGGACAGGGGGCGCGGAGGAGATACGCAGTATTTT
CDR3aa: CASSLDRGRGGDTQYF

j_gene: TRBJ2-5
v_gene: TRBV4-3
abundance: NA
d_gene: TRBD2
CDR3nt: TGCGCCAGCAGCCAAGAGAATAGCGGGGGCCAAGAGACCCAGTACTTC
CDR3aa: CASSQENSGGQETQYF

j_gene: TRBJ2-1
v_gene: TRBV28
abundance: NA
d_gene: NA
CDR3nt: TGTGCCAGCAGTCCCGTAAGGGGGTCGGGATTAAATGAGCAGTTCTTC
CDR3aa: CASSPVRGSGLNEQFF

j_gene: TRBJ2-1
v_gene: TRBV7-9
abundance: few
d_gene: TRBD2
CDR3nt: TGTGCCAGCAGCCCATCTAGCGGGAGTTTCTACAATGAGCAGTTCTTC
CDR3aa: CASSPSSGSFYNEQFF

j_gene: TRBJ2-7
v_gene: TRBV27
abundance: NA
d_gene: TRBD1
CDR3nt: TGTGCCAGCAGTTCACAGGGGACAACCCTCGGCCCCTACGAGCAGTACTTC
CDR3aa: CASSSQGTTLGPYEQYF

j_gene: TRBJ2-5
v_gene: TRBV10-3
abundance: NA
d_gene: TRBD2
CDR3nt: TGTGCCACCCTAGCGGGGGCGGGGGAGACCCAGTACTTC
CDR3aa: CATLAGAGETQYF

j_gene: TRBJ2-1
v_gene: TRBV7-9
abundance: NA
d_gene: TRBD1
CDR3nt: TGTGCCAGCAGACACAGGGGTTACAATGAGCAGCTCTTC
CDR3aa: CASRHRGYNEQLF

j_gene: TRBJ2-5
v_gene: TRBV5-6
abundance: few
d_gene: TRBD2
CDR3nt: TGTGCCAGCAGCCTGATACGGGACTACCACCAAGAGACCCAGTACTTC
CDR3aa: CASSLIRDYHQETQYF

j_gene: TRBJ1-4
v_gene: TRBV20-1
abundance: NA
d_gene: NA
CDR3nt: TGCAGTGTTCAGAACAGGGTCGGGGAAAAACTGTTTTTT
CDR3aa: CSVQNRVGEKLFF

j_gene: TRBJ2-1
v_gene: TRBV7-9
abundance: NA
d_gene: TRBD2
CDR3nt: TGTGCCAGCAGCCTCATACTAGCGGGGGAGCAGTTCTTC
CDR3aa: CASSLILAGEQFF

j_gene: TRBJ2-6
v_gene: TRBV29-1
abundance: NA
d_gene: TRBD1
CDR3nt: TGCAGCGTTGGTATCCGTAGGGAGCCGGTTATTTGTTTAGGGGGCGTCTCTGGGGCCAACGTCCTGACTTTC
CDR3aa: CSVGIRREPVICLGGVSGANVLTF

j_gene: TRBJ2-1
v_gene: TRBV7-6
abundance: few
d_gene: NA
CDR3nt: TGTGCCAGCAGCTTAGAGTGGTCCGGGGGCCAGCATGAGCAGTTCTTC
CDR3aa: CASSLEWSGGQHEQFF

j_gene: TRBJ2-5
v_gene: TRBV6-6
abundance: NA
d_gene: NA
CDR3nt: TGTGCCAGCAGGGACAGTGGTAGCGGCAAAGAGACCCAGTACTTC
CDR3aa: CASRDSGSGKETQYF

j_gene: TRBJ2-2
v_gene: TRBV27
abundance: few
d_gene: NA
CDR3nt: TGTGCCAGCAGTTTCGTTCTCGGGGAGCTGTTTTTT
CDR3aa: CASSFVLGELFF

j_gene: TRBJ2-4
v_gene: TRBV6-5
abundance: NA
d_gene: NA
CDR3nt: TGTGCCAGCAGTTACTCGATGCCAGCCAAAAACATTCAGTACTTC
CDR3aa: CASSYSMPAKNIQYF

j_gene: TRBJ2-5
v_gene: TRBV10-3
abundance: few
d_gene: NA
CDR3nt: TGTGCCATCAGTGTTCCGGGAGAAGAGACCCAGTACTTC
CDR3aa: CAISVPGEETQYF

j_gene: TRBJ1-1
v_gene: TRBV14
abundance: NA
d_gene: NA
CDR3nt: TGTGCCAGCAGCCAAGCCCGTGTCGGGGCTTTCTTT
CDR3aa: CASSQARVGAFF

j_gene: TRBJ2-2
v_gene: TRBV5-1
abundance: NA
d_gene: NA
CDR3nt: TGCGCCAGCAGCTTTACAGGGTTTACCGGGGAGCTGTTTTTT
CDR3aa: CASSFTGFTGELFF

j_gene: TRBJ1-1
v_gene: TRBV6-5
abundance: NA
d_gene: NA
CDR3nt: TGTGCCAGCAGTTACAGTACGGGGGCGCAGACTGAAGCTTTCTTT
CDR3aa: CASSYSTGAQTEAFF